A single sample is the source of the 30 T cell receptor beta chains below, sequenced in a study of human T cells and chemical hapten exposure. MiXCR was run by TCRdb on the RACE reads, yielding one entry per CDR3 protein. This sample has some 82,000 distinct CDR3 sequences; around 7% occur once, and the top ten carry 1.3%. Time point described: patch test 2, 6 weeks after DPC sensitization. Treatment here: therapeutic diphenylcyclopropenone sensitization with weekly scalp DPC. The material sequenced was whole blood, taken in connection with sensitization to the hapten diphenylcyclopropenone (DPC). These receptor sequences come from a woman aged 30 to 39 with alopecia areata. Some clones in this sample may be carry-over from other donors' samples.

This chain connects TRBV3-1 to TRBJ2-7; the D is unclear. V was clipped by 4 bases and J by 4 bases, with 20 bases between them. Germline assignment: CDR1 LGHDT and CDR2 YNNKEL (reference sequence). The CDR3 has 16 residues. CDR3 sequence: CASSPDFVDGTYEQYF. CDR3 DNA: TGTGCCAGCAGCCCTGACTTCGTGGACGGAACATACGAGCAGTACTTC.

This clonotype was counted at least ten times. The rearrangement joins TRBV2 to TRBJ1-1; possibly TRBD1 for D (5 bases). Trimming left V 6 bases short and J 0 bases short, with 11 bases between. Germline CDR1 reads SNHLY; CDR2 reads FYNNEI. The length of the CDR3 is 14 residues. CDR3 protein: CASSLQGLNTEAFF. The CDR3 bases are TGTGCCAGCAGCCTCCAGGGCCTGAACACTGAAGCTTTCTTT.

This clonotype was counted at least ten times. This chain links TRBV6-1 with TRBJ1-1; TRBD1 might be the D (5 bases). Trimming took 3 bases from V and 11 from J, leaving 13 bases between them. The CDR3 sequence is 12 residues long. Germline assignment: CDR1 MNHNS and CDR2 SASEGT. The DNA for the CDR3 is TGTGCCAGCAGTGATATACACGGGGGGGCTTTCTTT. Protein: CASSDIHGGAFF.

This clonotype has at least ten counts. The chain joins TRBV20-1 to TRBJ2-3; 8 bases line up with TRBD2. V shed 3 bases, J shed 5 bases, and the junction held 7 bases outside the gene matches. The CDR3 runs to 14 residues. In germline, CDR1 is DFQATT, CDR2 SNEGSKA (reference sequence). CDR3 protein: CSASGGAAGDTQYF. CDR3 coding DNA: TGCAGTGCTAGCGGGGGGGCCGCTGGAGATACGCAGTATTTT.

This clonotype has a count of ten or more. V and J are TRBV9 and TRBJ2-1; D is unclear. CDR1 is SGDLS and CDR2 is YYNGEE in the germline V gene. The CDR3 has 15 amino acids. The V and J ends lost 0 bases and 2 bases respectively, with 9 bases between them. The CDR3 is CASSVVGGPYNEQFF. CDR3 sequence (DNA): TGTGCCAGCAGCGTAGTGGGTGGCCCCTACAATGAGCAGTTCTTC.

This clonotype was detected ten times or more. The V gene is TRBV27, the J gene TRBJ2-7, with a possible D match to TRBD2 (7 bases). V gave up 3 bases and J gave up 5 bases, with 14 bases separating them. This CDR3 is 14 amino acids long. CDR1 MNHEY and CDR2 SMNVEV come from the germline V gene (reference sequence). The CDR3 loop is CASSLAGAGNEQYF. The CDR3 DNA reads TGTGCCAGCAGTTTGGCGGGGGCAGGTAACGAGCAGTACTTC.

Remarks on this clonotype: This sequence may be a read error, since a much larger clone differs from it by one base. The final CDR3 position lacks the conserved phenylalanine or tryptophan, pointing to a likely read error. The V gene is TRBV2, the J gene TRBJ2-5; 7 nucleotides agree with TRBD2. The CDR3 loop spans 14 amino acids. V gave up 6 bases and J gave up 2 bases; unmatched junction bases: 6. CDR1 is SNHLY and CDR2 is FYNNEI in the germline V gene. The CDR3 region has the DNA TGTGCCAGCAGGAGGGGAGGGGTGCAAGAGACCCAGTACCTC. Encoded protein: CASRRGGVQETQYL.

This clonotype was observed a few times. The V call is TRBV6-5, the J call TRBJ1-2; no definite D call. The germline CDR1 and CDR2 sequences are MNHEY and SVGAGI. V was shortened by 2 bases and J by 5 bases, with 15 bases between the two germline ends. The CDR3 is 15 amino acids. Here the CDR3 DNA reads TGTGCCAGCAGTTACAGGGCCCAGAGGGATTATGGCTACACCTTC. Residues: CASSYRAQRDYGYTF.

In nucleotides, the CDR3 is TGTGCCAGCAGCGTCGACGGGAACACTGAAGCTTTCTTT. It yields the protein CASSVDGNTEAFF. The rearrangement joins TRBV11-2 to TRBJ1-1; D remains ambiguous. Germline V gives CDR1 SGHAT, CDR2 FQNNGV. The CDR3 length is 13 residues. Deletions cut 5 bases from V and 1 base from J, with 8 bases between.

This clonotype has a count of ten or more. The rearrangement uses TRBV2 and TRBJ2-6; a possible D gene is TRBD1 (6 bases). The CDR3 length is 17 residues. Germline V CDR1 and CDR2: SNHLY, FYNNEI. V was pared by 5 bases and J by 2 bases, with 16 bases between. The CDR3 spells CASSLQGNVAGANVLTF. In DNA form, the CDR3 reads TGTGCCAGCAGTCTACAGGGAAACGTGGCTGGGGCCAACGTCCTGACTTTC.

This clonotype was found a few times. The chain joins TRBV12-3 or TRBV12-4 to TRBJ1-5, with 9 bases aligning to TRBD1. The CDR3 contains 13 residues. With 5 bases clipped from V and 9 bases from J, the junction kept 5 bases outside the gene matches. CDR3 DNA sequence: TGTGCCAGCAGTCCCGGGACAGGGAGGCCCCAGCATTTT. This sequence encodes CASSPGTGRPQHF.

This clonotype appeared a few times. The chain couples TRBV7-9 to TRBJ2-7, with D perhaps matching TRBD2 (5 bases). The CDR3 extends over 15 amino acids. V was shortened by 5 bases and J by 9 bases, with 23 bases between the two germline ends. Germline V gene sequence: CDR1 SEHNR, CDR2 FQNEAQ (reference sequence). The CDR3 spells CASSMMTTIPSGQYF. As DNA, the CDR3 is TGTGCCAGCAGCATGATGACTACGATTCCGTCGGGGCAGTACTTC.

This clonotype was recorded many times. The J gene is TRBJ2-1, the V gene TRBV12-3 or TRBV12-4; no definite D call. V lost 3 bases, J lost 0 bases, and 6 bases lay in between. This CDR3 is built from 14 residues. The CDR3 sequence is CASSFPSSYNEQFF. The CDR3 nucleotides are TGTGCCAGCAGTTTCCCGAGCTCCTACAATGAGCAGTTCTTC.

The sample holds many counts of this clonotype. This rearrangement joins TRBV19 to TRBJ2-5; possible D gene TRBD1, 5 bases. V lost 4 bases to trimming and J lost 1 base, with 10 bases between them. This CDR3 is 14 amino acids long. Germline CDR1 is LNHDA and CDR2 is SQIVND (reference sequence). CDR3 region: CASSTLQAQETQYF. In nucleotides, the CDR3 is TGTGCCAGTAGTACCTTACAGGCCCAAGAGACCCAGTACTTC. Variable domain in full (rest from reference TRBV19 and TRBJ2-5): DGGITQSPKYLFRKEGQNVTLSCEQNLNHDAMYWYRQDPGQGLRLIYYSQIVNDFQKGDIAEGYSVSREKKESFPLTVTSAQKNPTAFYLCASSTLQAQETQYFGPGTRLLVL.

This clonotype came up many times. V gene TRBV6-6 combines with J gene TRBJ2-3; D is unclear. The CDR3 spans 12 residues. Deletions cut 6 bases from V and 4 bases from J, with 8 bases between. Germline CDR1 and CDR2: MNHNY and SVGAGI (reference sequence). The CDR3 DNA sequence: TGTGCCAGCAGATCAGCGCCAGATACGCAGTATTTT. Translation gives CASRSAPDTQYF.

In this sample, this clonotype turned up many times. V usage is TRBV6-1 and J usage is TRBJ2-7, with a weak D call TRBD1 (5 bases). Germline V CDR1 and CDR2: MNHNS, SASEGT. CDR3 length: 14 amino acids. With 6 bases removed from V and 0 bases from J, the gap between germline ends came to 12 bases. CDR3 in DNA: TGTGCCAGCAGGACAGATCCTAGCTCCTACGAGCAGTACTTC. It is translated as CASRTDPSSYEQYF.

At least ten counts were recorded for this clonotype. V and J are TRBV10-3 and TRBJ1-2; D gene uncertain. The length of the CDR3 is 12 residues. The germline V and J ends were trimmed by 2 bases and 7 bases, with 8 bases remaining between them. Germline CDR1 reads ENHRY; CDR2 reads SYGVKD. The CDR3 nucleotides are TGTGCCATCAGTGAGGAACCAGGTGGCTACACCTTC. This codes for CAISEEPGGYTF.

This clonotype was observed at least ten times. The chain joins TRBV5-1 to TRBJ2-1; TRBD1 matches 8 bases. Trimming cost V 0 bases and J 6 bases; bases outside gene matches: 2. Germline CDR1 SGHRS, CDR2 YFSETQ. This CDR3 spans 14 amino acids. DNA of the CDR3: TGCGCCAGCAGCTTGGGGACAGGGCTCAATGAGCAGTTCTTC. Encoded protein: CASSLGTGLNEQFF.

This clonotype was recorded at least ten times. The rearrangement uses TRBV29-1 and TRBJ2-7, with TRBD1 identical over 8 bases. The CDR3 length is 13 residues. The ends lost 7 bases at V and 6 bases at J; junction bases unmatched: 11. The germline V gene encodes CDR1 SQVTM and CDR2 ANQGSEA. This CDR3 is CSAGGARGGEQYF. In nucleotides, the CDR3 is TGCAGCGCAGGGGGCGCTCGAGGGGGCGAGCAGTACTTC.

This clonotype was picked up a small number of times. This CDR3 is CASSDLGLDVDTQYF. For the CDR3, the DNA is TGTGCCAGCAGTGATTTGGGACTAGACGTAGATACGCAGTATTTT. The chain carries TRBV2 and TRBJ2-3; 8 nucleotides align to TRBD2. This CDR3 is built from 15 residues. The germline gives CDR1 SNHLY, CDR2 FYNNEI. With V trimmed by 3 bases and J by 5 bases, 7 bases remained unmatched.

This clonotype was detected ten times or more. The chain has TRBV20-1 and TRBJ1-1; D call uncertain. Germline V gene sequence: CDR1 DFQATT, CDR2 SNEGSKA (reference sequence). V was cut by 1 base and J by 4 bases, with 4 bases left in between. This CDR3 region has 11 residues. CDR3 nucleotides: TGCAGTGCTAGAGGGGGCACTGAAGCTTTCTTT. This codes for CSARGGTEAFF.

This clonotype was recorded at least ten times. CDR3 bases: TGTGCCAGCAGCGGAGCCCGCGAGAGGGCCTCTGGAAACACCATATATTTT. Its protein product is CASSGARERASGNTIYF. V usage is TRBV9 and J usage is TRBJ1-3; no clear D. The ends were cut back, 3 bases at V and 0 bases at J, with 16 bases in the middle. CDR1 SGDLS and CDR2 YYNGEE come from the germline V gene. This CDR3 comprises 17 residues.

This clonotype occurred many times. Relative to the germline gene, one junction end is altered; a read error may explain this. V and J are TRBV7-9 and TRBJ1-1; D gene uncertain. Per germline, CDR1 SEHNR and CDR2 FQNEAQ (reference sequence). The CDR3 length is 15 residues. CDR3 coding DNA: TGTGCCAGCAGCTTAGGAGGGATGGGGAACTCTGAAGCTTTCTTT. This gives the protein CASSLGGMGNSEAFF.

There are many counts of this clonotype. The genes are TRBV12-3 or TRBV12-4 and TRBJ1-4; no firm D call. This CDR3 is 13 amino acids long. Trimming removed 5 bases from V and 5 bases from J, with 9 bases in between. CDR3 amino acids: CASSKTENEKLFF. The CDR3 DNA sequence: TGTGCCAGCAGTAAAACAGAGAATGAAAAACTGTTTTTT.

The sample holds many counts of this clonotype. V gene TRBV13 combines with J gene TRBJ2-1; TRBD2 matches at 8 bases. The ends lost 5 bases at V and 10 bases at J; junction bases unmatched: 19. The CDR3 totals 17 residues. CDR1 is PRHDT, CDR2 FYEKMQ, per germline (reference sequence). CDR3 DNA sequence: TGTGCCAGCAGCAAACCCCCGGGACTAGGATCTCCAGGGGAGCAGTTCTTC. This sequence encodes CASSKPPGLGSPGEQFF.

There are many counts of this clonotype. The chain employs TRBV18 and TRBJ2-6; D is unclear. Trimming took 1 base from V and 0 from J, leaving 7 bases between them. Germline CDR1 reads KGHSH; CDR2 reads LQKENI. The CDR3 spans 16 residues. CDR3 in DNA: TGTGCCAGCTCACCACTTTCCCCCTCTGGGGCCAACGTCCTGACTTTC. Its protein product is CASSPLSPSGANVLTF.

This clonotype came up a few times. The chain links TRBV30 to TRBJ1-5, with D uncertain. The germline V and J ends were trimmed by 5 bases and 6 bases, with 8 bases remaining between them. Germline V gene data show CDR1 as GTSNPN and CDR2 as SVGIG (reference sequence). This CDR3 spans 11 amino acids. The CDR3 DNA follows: TGTGCCTGGGGACGGAGTCAGCCCCAGCATTTT. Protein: CAWGRSQPQHF.

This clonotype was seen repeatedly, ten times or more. The CDR3 bases are TGTGCCAGCAGGGGACCGGGACAGAACACAGATACGCAGTATTTT. It is translated as CASRGPGQNTDTQYF. J is TRBJ2-3 and V is TRBV11-3; 7 bases fit TRBD1. The CDR3 totals 15 residues. V trimming: 6 bases; J trimming: 2 bases; junction bases outside the gene matches: 8. Germline loops: CDR1 SGHNT, CDR2 YENEEA.

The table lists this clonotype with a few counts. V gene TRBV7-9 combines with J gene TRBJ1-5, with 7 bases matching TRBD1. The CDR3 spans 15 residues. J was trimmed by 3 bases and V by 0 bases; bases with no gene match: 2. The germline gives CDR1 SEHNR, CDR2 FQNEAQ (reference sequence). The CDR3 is CASSLAGGNNQPQHF. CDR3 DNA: TGTGCCAGCAGCTTAGCAGGGGGCAACAATCAGCCCCAGCATTTT.

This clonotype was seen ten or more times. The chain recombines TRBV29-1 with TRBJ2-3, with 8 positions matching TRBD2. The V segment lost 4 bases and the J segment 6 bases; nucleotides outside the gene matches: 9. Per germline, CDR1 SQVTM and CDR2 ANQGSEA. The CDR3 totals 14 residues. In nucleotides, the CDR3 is TGCAGCGTTGCGAGCGGGGGATTTTCCGATACGCAGTATTTT. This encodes CSVASGGFSDTQYF.